This TCR beta chain appears in the sequencing data of a study of response to subunit inactivated influenza vaccine. Findings of the study overall: New T cells are recruited in small numbers by each seasonal influenza vaccination, according to the authors' suggestion.

Trimming removed 2 bases from V and 2 bases from J, with 10 bases in between. The germline gives CDR1 SEHNR, CDR2 FQNEAQ (reference sequence). The length of the CDR3 is 14 residues. TCRdb passed the RT-PCR reads through MiXCR, listing each CDR3 protein once. The table includes roughly 700,000 distinct CDR3 sequences, 11% to 15% detected once. Remarks on this clonotype: The antigen remains undetermined.

The sequence was collected from a man aged 50 or older who received an inactivated influenza vaccine. The chain has TRBV7-9 and TRBJ2-7; a possible D gene is TRBD1 (6 bases). The source was PBMCs from blood, collected approximately 15 days before vaccination. CDR3 region: CASSLMRTAYEQYF. CDR3 bases: TGTGCCAGCAGCTTAATGAGGACAGCCTACGAGCAGTACTTC.